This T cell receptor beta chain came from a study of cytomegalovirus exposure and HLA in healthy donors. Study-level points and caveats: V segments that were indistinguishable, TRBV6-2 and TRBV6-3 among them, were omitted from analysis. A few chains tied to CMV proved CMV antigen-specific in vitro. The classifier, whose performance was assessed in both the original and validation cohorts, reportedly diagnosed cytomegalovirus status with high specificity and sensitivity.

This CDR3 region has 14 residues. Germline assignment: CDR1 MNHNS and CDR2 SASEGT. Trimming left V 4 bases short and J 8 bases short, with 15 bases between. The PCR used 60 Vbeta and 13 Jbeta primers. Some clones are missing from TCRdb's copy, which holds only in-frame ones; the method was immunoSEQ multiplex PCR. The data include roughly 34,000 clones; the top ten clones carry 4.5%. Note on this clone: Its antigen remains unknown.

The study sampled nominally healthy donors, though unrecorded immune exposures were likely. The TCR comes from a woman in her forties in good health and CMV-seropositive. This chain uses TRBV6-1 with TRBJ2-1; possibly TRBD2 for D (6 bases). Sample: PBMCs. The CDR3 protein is CASSGMTSIDEQFF. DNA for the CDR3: TGTGCCAGCAGTGGGATGACTAGTATCGATGAGCAGTTCTTC.